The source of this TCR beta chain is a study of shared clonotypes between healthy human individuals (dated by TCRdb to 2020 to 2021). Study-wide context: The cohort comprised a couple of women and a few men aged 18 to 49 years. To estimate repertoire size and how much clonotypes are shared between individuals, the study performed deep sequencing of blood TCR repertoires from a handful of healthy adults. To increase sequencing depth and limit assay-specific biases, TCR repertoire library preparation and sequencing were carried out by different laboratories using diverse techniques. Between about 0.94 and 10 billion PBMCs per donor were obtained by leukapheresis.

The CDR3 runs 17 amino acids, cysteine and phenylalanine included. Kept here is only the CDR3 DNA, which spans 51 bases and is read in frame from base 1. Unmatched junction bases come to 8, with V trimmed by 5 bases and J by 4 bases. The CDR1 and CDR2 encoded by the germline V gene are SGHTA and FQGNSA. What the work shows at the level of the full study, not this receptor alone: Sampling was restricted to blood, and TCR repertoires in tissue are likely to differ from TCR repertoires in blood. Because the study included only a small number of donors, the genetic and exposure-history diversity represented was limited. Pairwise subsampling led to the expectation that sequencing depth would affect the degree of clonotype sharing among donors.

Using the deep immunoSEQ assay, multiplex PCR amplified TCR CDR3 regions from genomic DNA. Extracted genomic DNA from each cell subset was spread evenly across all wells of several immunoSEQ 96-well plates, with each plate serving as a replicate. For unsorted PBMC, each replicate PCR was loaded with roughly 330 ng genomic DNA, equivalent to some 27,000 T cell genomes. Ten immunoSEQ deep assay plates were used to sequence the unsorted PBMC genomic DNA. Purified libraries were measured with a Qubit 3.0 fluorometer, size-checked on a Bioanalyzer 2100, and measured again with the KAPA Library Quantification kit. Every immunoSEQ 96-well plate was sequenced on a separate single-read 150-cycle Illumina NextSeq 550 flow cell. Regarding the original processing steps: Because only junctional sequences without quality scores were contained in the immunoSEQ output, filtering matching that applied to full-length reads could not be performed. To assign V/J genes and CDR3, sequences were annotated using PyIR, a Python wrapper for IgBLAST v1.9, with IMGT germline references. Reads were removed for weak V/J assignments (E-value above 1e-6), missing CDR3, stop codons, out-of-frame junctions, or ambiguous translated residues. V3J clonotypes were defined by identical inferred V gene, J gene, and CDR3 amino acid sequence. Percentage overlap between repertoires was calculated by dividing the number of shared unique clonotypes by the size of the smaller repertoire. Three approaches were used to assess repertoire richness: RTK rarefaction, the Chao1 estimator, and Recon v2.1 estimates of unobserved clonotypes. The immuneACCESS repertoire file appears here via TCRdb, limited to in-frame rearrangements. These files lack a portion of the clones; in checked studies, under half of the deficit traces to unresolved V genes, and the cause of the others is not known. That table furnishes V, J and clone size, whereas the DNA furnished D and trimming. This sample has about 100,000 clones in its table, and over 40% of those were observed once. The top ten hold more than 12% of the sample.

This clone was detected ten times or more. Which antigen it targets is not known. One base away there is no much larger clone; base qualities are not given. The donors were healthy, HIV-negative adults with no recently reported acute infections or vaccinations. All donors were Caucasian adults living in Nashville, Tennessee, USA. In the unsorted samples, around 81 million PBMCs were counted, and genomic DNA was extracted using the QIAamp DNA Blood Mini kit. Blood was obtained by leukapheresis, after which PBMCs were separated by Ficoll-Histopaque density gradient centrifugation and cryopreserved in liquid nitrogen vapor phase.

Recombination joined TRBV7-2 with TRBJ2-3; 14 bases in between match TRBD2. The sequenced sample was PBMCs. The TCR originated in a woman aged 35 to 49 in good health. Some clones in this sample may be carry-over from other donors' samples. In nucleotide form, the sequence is TGTGCCAGCAGCCATCGGACTAGCGGGAGGAACGCAGATACGCAGTATTTT. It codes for CASSHRTSGRNADTQYF. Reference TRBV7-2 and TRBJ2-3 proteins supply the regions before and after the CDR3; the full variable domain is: GAGVSQSPSNKVTEKGKDVELRCDPISGHTALYWYRQSLGQGLEFLIYFQGNSAPDKSGLPSDRFSAERTGGSVSTLTIQRTQQEDSAVYLCASSHRTSGRNADTQYFGPGTRLTVL.